This T cell receptor beta chain is from a study of glioma-infiltrating T cells (dated by TCRdb to the mid-2010s). Describing the broader study: The study sequenced TCR alpha- and beta-chain repertoires from glioma tissue, from non-neoplastic brain tissue and from matched peripheral blood mononuclear cells. To measure how far tissue and blood T-cell populations diverged, each tissue-infiltrating repertoire was compared against the peripheral blood repertoire of the same patient. Three low-grade glioma patients, seven or eight primary glioblastoma patients, and three non-glioma patients who contributed non-neoplastic brain tissue made up the paired cohort.

This clonotype was detected only a few times. Its antigen specificity is not known. Base qualities were left out, and no much larger clone turns up one base away. TCR alpha and beta CDR3 regions were amplified with the iRepertoire nested amplicon-rescue multiplex PCR (arm-PCR) platform from RNA. The input for one-step reverse transcription and amplification was about 85-450 ng of tissue mRNA or PBMC total RNA. Following bead purification, Illumina adapters were added by a secondary multiplex PCR, and libraries between 200 and 400 bp were gel-purified. The libraries contained internal 6-nucleotide barcodes that were used for demultiplexing. Libraries were sequenced on an Illumina MiSeq with 2x220 or 2x250 nucleotide paired-end reads. The original pipeline was this. Paired reads were merged with FLASH 1.2.11 and aligned to the GRCh37 human genome with BWA-MEM before extracting TRA and TRB reads. V and J assignment used an IMGT-derived reference of cassette sequences and CDR3 motifs that included pseudogenes. Reads were translated in three frames, and productive CDR3s were defined as those with a C...FGXG motif and no stop codons. Clonotypes were defined as unique combinations of V-J cassette pair and CDR3 amino acid sequence. Filtering of reads was based on Hamming distance, with the threshold set by the sequence error rate of each sample in mapped regions. Using fastp at Q25 and MiXCR, TCRdb reprocessed the public reads and kept productive beta chains. Identical CDR3 protein sequences are pooled into one entry, listed with their most common genes and DNA. These V and J calls originate from TCRdb's pipeline instead of the authors' own analysis. Within this sample are 9,500 to 13,000 distinct CDR3 sequences, with 50% to 65% of them counted one time only. The biggest ten clones account for around 21% of the sample.

The study at large found these results: In non-neoplastic patients, VJ-independent divergence between tissue and blood fell below expectation, whereas in all gliomas, and especially in low-grade gliomas, the divergence rose above expectation. The group comparisons were based on small numbers of patients: three non-neoplastic, three low-grade glioma and fewer than ten glioblastoma patients. Tissue and blood shared very few CDR3 sequences, a result attributed to high CDR3 diversity and limited sampling.

CDR1 MDHEN and CDR2 SYDVKM were looked up in the germline V gene. V sheds 2 bases and J sheds 7 bases, leaving 3 bases between their ends. From cysteine to phenylalanine, the CDR3 is 11 amino acids long. Left in the record is the CDR3 DNA by itself, 33 bases read in frame from the first base. What was sequenced was glioma tissue, nonneoplastic brain tissue, or PBMCs (not recorded which). The clonotype was recovered from a human donor with low-grade glioma or glioblastoma, undergoing nonglioma brain surgery, or in good health (not recorded which). The chain is assembled from TRBV28 and TRBJ2-1, with the D gene too uncertain to name. The CDR3 region reads CASSLINEQFF. The nucleotide sequence reads as follows: TGTGCCAGCAGTTTAATTAATGAGCAGTTCTTC.